This note documents a single TCR beta chain sequence. The data derive from a study of cytomegalovirus exposure and HLA in healthy donors. V was shortened by 4 bases and J by 2 bases, with 15 bases between the two germline ends. Germline V gene lookup returns CDR1 SEHNR and CDR2 FQNEAQ (reference sequence). The CDR3 is made up of 15 amino acids. The PCR used 60 Vbeta and 13 Jbeta primers. Sequencing was performed with immunoSEQ multiplex PCR; in TCRdb, only in-frame clones are kept and a portion is missing. There are tens of thousands of clones in the sample; roughly 78% occur only once, and around 10% lies in the top ten.

Sequenced sample: PBMCs. The TCR sequence derives from a woman aged 40 to 50 in good health and CMV-seropositive. The rearrangement joins TRBV7-9 to TRBJ2-7; perhaps TRBD1 as D (6 bases). Here the CDR3 reads CASSYPNREAYEQYF. CDR3 nucleotide sequence: TGTGCCAGCAGCTACCCGAACAGGGAAGCCTACGAGCAGTACTTC.